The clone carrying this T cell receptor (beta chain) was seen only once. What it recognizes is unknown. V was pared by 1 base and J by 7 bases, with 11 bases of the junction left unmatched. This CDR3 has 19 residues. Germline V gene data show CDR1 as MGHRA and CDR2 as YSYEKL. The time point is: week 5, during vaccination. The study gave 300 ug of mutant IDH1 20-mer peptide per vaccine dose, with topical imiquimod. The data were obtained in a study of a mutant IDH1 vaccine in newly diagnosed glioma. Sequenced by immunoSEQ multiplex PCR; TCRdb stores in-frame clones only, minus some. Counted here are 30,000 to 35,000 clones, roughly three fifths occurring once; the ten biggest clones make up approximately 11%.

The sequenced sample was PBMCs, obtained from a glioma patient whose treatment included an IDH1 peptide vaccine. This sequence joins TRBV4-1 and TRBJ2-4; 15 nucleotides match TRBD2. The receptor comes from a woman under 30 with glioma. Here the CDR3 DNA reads TGCGCCAGCAGCCAAGGGGTCAGGACTAGCGGGAGGGCGGGGAACATTCAGTACTTC. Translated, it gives CASSQGVRTSGRAGNIQYF.